Each of the 17 T cell receptor beta chains below was sequenced from the same sample in a study of cytomegalovirus exposure and HLA in healthy donors. It was with 60 Vbeta and 13 Jbeta primers that the PCR ran. The assay was immunoSEQ multiplex PCR, and TCRdb's table has in-frame clones only and misses some. The sample carries 80,000 or so clones, roughly a tenth recorded once. The sample consisted of PBMCs. The receptors originated from a man aged 55 to 70 in good health and CMV-seropositive.

The V and J genes are TRBV10-3 and TRBJ1-1; D is ambiguous. With 3 bases removed from V and 0 bases from J, the gap between germline ends came to 8 bases. From germline, CDR1 is ENHRY and CDR2 SYGVKD. The CDR3 covers 14 residues. CDR3 coding DNA: TGTGCCATCAGTGAACTAGAAATGAACACTGAAGCTTTCTTT. It translates to CAISELEMNTEAFF.

This chain links TRBV7-9 with TRBJ2-5, with TRBD1 matching 7 bases. CDR3 length equals 15 residues. From germline, CDR1 is SEHNR and CDR2 FQNEAQ (reference sequence). With V trimmed by 5 bases and J by 3 bases, 9 bases remained unmatched. Here the CDR3 DNA reads TGTGCCAGCAGCGAGGGGGCAGGGGTCAAAGAGACCCAGTACTTC. Its protein product is CASSEGAGVKETQYF.

The chain links TRBV18 to TRBJ1-1, with TRBD1 matching 8 bases. The CDR3 is 16 amino acids. Germline assignment: CDR1 KGHSH and CDR2 LQKENI. J was trimmed by 0 bases and V by 3 bases; bases with no gene match: 6. The CDR3 sequence is CASSPLQGVMNTEAFF. The CDR3 region has the DNA TGTGCCAGCTCACCCTTACAGGGGGTGATGAACACTGAAGCTTTCTTT.

The chain employs TRBV4-2 and TRBJ2-1, with TRBD2 matching over 10 bases. Germline V CDR1 and CDR2: LGHNA, YNFKEQ. Unmatched junction bases numbered 4, after V lost 0 bases and J lost 5 bases. This CDR3 is 16 amino acids long. CDR3 sequence reads: CASSQERAGGNNEQFF. In DNA, the CDR3 is TGTGCCAGCAGCCAAGAACGAGCGGGGGGGAACAATGAGCAGTTCTTC.

This clone was found a few times. The chain joins TRBV6-5 to TRBJ2-7, with D possibly matching TRBD1 (6 bases). The CDR3 is 14 residues long. CDR1 is MNHEY and CDR2 is SVGAGI in the germline V gene. The V and J ends lost 10 bases and 0 bases respectively, with 16 bases between them. The CDR3, as DNA: TGTGCCACCCAGGGGCCGGGGAGCTCCTACGAGCAGTACTTC. Translated, it gives CATQGPGSSYEQYF.

This clone was found many times. The chain joins TRBV19 to TRBJ1-1, with D unclear. The V end was cut by 3 bases, the J end by 0 bases, with 11 bases between. The CDR3 runs to 15 residues. Looked up from germline, CDR1 is LNHDA and CDR2 is SQIVND (reference sequence). The CDR3 coding sequence is TGTGCCAGTAGTATCCACCCGAGTGTGAACACTGAAGCTTTCTTT. Its protein product is CASSIHPSVNTEAFF.

This clone was seen only a few times. V is TRBV20-1 and J is TRBJ2-5; D is unclear. Trimming stripped 3 bases from V and 3 bases from J, with 5 bases between. In germline, CDR1 is DFQATT, CDR2 SNEGSKA (reference sequence). The CDR3 sequence is 11 residues long. The CDR3 bases are TGCAGTGCTAGTCCCGAAGAGACCCAGTACTTC. As protein: CSASPEETQYF.

This clone was recorded a few times. The gene calls are TRBV7-2 and TRBJ2-3, with 10 bases matching TRBD2. The CDR3 extends over 16 amino acids. The J segment lost 2 bases and the V segment lost 5 bases, leaving 7 bases of the junction unmatched. Germline-derived CDR1 and CDR2 are SGHTA and FQGNSA. CDR3 bases: TGTGCCAGCAGCACCGGACTAGCGGCTACCACAGATACGCAGTATTTT. It codes for CASSTGLAATTDTQYF.

The rearrangement joins TRBV7-2 to TRBJ2-6, with 7 bases aligning to TRBD1. This CDR3 is 15 amino acids long. The trim removed 4 bases at V and 4 bases at J, leaving 4 bases unmatched. Germline V gene data show CDR1 as SGHTA and CDR2 as FQGNSA. CDR3: CASSSSRGGANVLTF. In nucleotides, the CDR3 is TGTGCCAGCAGCTCGAGCAGGGGGGGGGCCAACGTCCTGACTTTC.

This clone occurred a few times. The V gene is TRBV7-3, the J gene TRBJ2-1, with a weak D call TRBD1 (6 bases). Germline V lookup: CDR1 SGHTA, CDR2 FQGTGA. There are 16 residues in the CDR3. Trimming left V 0 bases short and J 6 bases short, with 15 bases between. The CDR3 region is CASSLTPQGSPNEQFF. Here the CDR3 DNA reads TGTGCCAGCAGCTTAACGCCACAGGGCTCCCCCAATGAGCAGTTCTTC.

The gene calls are TRBV25-1 and TRBJ1-3; 8 bases are a match to TRBD1. The CDR3 length is 17 residues. Germline CDR1 reads MGHDK; CDR2 reads SYGVNS. Germline trimming cut 3 bases from V and 0 bases from J; bases unmatched to any gene: 7. CDR3 nucleotides: TGTGCCAGCAGTGAGGCTCCTGGGACAGGCTCTGGAAACACCATATATTTT. Encoded protein: CASSEAPGTGSGNTIYF.

Turning to this clone: Germline is not matched at one junction end, which may reflect a read error. This chain links TRBV7-7 with TRBJ2-5, with 8 positions matching TRBD2. Germline assignment: CDR1 SSHAT and CDR2 FNYEAQ (reference sequence). There are 15 residues in the CDR3. This chain's CDR3 is CASSLSGRGIETQYF. DNA for the CDR3: TGTGCTAGCAGCTTGAGCGGGAGAGGGATCGAGACCCAGTACTTC.

The chain links TRBV27 to TRBJ2-3; TRBD2 matches at 12 bases. Germline CDR1 MNHEY, CDR2 SMNVEV (reference sequence). The ends lost 2 bases at V and 6 bases at J; junction bases unmatched: 9. This CDR3 spans 17 amino acids. The CDR3 reads CASSLLAGGQFGDTQYF. The CDR3 nucleotides are TGTGCCAGCAGTTTACTAGCGGGAGGGCAGTTTGGGGATACGCAGTATTTT.

The chain is built from TRBV10-3 and TRBJ2-1; D is unresolved. Germline loops: CDR1 ENHRY, CDR2 SYGVKD. Trimming took 3 bases from V and 0 from J, leaving 18 bases between them. The CDR3 is 18 amino acids. Written as DNA, the CDR3 is TGTGCCATCAGTGAAGGATTAGGCGGCCCTACCTCCTACAATGAGCAGTTCTTC. Amino acid sequence: CAISEGLGGPTSYNEQFF.

This clone was observed a handful of times. The V and J genes are TRBV5-1 and TRBJ1-1; TRBD1 agrees at 8 bases. The CDR3 length is 15 residues. Trimming took 3 bases from V and 1 from J; bases not matched to a gene: 5. From germline, CDR1 is SGHRS and CDR2 YFSETQ. CDR3 bases: TGCGCCAGCAGCTGGGACAGGCTAGAGAACACTGAAGCTTTCTTT. It translates to CASSWDRLENTEAFF. The full variable domain, completed using reference TRBV5-1 and TRBJ1-1, is KAGVTQTPRYLIKTRGQQVTLSCSPISGHRSVSWYQQTPGQGLQFLFEYFSETQRNKGNFPGRFSGRQFSNSRSEMNVSTLELGDSALYLCASSWDRLENTEAFFGQGTRLTVV.

This clone was seen a handful of times. This chain links TRBV11-2 with TRBJ2-1; D gene unclear. CDR1 is SGHAT, CDR2 FQNNGV, per germline. The V end was cut by 8 bases, the J end by 4 bases, with 9 bases between. The CDR3 contains 12 residues. The CDR3 loop reads CASGRGYNEQFF. The DNA for the CDR3 is TGTGCCAGCGGTAGAGGATACAATGAGCAGTTCTTC. The full variable domain, its missing parts supplied by reference TRBV11-2 and TRBJ2-1, is EAGVAQSPRYKIIEKRQSVAFWCNPISGHATLYWYQQILGQGPKLLIQFQNNGVVDDSQLPKDRFSAERLKGVDSTLKIQPAKLEDSAVYLCASGRGYNEQFFGPGTRLTVL.

This clone appeared a few times. The genes are TRBV6-5 and TRBJ1-4, with 7 nucleotides matching TRBD1. CDR1 and CDR2 (germline): MNHEY, SVGAGI. The V gene end was trimmed by 6 bases and the J gene end by 7 bases; junction bases not matched to a gene: 8. The CDR3 sequence is 14 residues long. CDR3 sequence (DNA): TGTGCCAGCAGACTAGACAGGGTTGGTGAAAAACTGTTTTTT. This codes for CASRLDRVGEKLFF.